These 6 T cell receptor beta chains were all obtained from the same sample, sequenced in a study of cytomegalovirus exposure and HLA in healthy donors. The study ran its PCR with 60 Vbeta and 13 Jbeta primers. Sequencing used immunoSEQ multiplex PCR; TCRdb keeps in-frame clones, though not all of them. The sample shows roughly 120,000 clones, more than 70% of them seen only once. What was sequenced was PBMCs. The receptors originated from a man between 50 and 59 years old in good health and CMV-seronegative.

CDR3 loop: CASSFQGGVTDTQYF. As DNA, the CDR3 is TGCGCCAGCAGCTTTCAGGGGGGCGTCACAGATACGCAGTATTTT. This chain uses TRBV5-1 with TRBJ2-3; D perhaps matches TRBD1 (7 bases). Germline V gene data show CDR1 as SGHRS and CDR2 as YFSETQ. Trimming cost V 2 bases and J 2 bases, with 12 bases left between them. The CDR3 has 15 residues.

This chain connects TRBV7-9 to TRBJ1-1, with TRBD1 matching over 12 bases. CDR3 length equals 17 residues. V shed 4 bases and J 3 bases; nucleotides not matched to a gene: 9. Germline V gene lookup returns CDR1 SEHNR and CDR2 FQNEAQ (reference sequence). DNA for the CDR3: TGTGCCAGCAGCTGGCAAAGGGGACAGGGGGCCGACACTGAAGCTTTCTTT. Its protein is CASSWQRGQGADTEAFF.

Comments on this clone: Sequence at one end of the junction differs from germline and may be a read error. The gene calls are TRBV11-2 and TRBJ1-1; D uncertain. The CDR3 consists of 12 residues. Germline V lookup: CDR1 SGHAT, CDR2 FQNNGV. Here the CDR3 reads CAGSSVNTEAFF. The CDR3 bases are TGTGCCGGCAGTTCCGTGAACACTGAAGCTTTCTTT.

CDR3 coding DNA: TGTGCCAGCAGCTTACGACAGGGCACAGATACGCAGTATTTT. The encoded protein is CASSLRQGTDTQYF. The V and J genes are TRBV13 and TRBJ2-3; D is perhaps TRBD1 (6 bases). This CDR3 contains 14 residues. The V end lost 2 bases, the J end lost 1 base, and 7 bases lay between the germline ends. Germline CDR1 PRHDT, CDR2 FYEKMQ (reference sequence).

The rearrangement links TRBV28 to TRBJ2-1, with a possible D match to TRBD1 (6 bases). Germline V CDR1 and CDR2: MDHEN, SYDVKM. The CDR3 sequence is 18 residues long. Between the trimmed V and J ends, which lost 7 bases and 1 base, there was a span of 23 bases. Written as DNA, the CDR3 is TGTGCCAGCACCCTCGCCCCGACACAGGGCGGGTCCTACAATGAGCAGTTCTTC. Translated, it gives CASTLAPTQGGSYNEQFF.

The chain is built from TRBV6-5 and TRBJ2-7; tentative D call: TRBD2 (5 bases). CDR1 MNHEY and CDR2 SVGAGI come from the germline V gene. The CDR3 extends over 14 amino acids. The V end lost 7 bases, the J end lost 4 bases, and 17 bases lay between the germline ends. The CDR3 region is CASIAPGDRYEQYF. The CDR3 region has the DNA TGTGCCAGCATCGCCCCCGGGGATCGTTACGAGCAGTACTTC.